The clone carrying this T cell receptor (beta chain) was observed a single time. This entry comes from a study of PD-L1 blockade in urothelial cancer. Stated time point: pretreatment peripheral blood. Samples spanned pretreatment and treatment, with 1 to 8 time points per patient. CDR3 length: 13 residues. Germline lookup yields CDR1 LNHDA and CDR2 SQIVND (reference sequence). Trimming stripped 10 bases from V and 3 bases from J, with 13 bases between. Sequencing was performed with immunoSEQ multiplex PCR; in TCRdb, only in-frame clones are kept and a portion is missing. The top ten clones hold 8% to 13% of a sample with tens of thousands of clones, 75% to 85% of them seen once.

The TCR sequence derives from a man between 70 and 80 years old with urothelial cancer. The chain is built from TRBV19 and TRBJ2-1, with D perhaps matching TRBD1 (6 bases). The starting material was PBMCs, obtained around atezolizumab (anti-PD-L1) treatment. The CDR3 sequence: CATEQGGYNEQFF. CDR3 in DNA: TGTGCCACCGAACAGGGCGGCTACAATGAGCAGTTCTTC. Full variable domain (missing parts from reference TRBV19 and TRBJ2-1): DGGITQSPKYLFRKEGQNVTLSCEQNLNHDAMYWYRQDPGQGLRLIYYSQIVNDFQKGDIAEGYSVSREKKESFPLTVTSAQKNPTAFYLCATEQGGYNEQFFGPGTRLTVL.